These T cell receptor beta chains were read from a single sample in a study of CD8 T cells in ankylosing spondylitis. TCRdb reprocessed the 5' RACE reads via MiXCR and lists one record per CDR3 protein. The data show 200,000 to 300,000 distinct CDR3 sequences, less than 10% seen once. What was sequenced was blood, either unsorted or a sorted T cell fraction (not recorded which). Receptor source: a male donor with ankylosing spondylitis or in good health (not recorded which). Both conserved end residues are part of each CDR3. D genes are given only for firm matches. A row's size may be missing; if present it is once, few, many or a size class.

TRBV7-2	many	TRBD2	TRBJ2-3	CASSSVVLAGIDTQYF	TGTGCCAGCAGTTCTGTCGTCCTAGCGGGAATAGATACGCAGTATTTT
TRBV5-5	few	TRBD2	TRBJ2-2	CASSSFRAGGPGELFF	TGTGCCAGCAGCTCATTCAGGGCGGGAGGGCCCGGGGAGCTGTTTTTT
TRBV7-6	many	TRBD1	TRBJ2-7	CASSLERDRAFLQYF	TGTGCCAGCAGCTTAGAGAGGGACAGGGCCTTCTTGCAGTACTTC
TRBV20-1	-	-	TRBJ1-3	CSARDNPGAGNTIYF	TGCAGTGCTAGAGATAATCCGGGGGCTGGAAACACCATATATTTT
TRBV7-8	-	TRBD2	TRBJ2-3	CASSPGGWDTDTQYF	TGTGCCAGCAGCCCGGGGGGGTGGGACACAGATACGCAGTATTTT
TRBV5-1	many	TRBD1	TRBJ2-3	CASSLTGQGLPDTQYF	TGCGCCAGCAGCTTAACGGGACAGGGCCTCCCAGATACGCAGTATTTT
TRBV27	many	-	TRBJ2-7	CASSAKSRGSYEQYF	TGTGCCAGCAGTGCAAAGTCACGGGGGTCCTACGAGCAGTACTTC
TRBV3-1	-	TRBD2	TRBJ2-5	CASSQATGTKYQETQYF	TGTGCCAGCAGCCAAGCCACCGGGACTAAGTACCAAGAGACCCAGTACTTC
TRBV6-1	few	-	TRBJ2-5	CASSRSRTGKETQYF	TGTGCCAGCAGTCGATCCAGGACGGGGAAGGAGACCCAGTACTTC
TRBV20-1	many	-	TRBJ1-1	CSARVVAMNTEAFF	TGCAGTGCTAGAGTCGTAGCCATGAACACTGAAGCTTTCTTT
TRBV5-5	-	TRBD1	TRBJ2-3	CASSAGRGKDTQYF	TGTGCCAGCAGCGCAGGCAGGGGGAAAGATACGCAGTATTTT
TRBV5-1	many	TRBD1	TRBJ2-7	CASSFGTGGNEQYF	TGCGCCAGCAGCTTCGGGACAGGGGGCAATGAGCAGTACTTC
TRBV5-5	-	-	TRBJ2-7	CASSLVGSANEQYF	TGTGCCAGCAGCTTGGTCGGGTCGGCGAACGAGCAGTACTTC